Here is one TCR beta chain with its context. This record comes from a study of cytomegalovirus exposure and HLA in healthy donors. CDR1 and CDR2 (germline): SGDLS, YYNGEE. There are 19 residues in the CDR3. Germline trimming cut 4 bases from V and 5 bases from J; bases unmatched to any gene: 18. A multiplex PCR was run with 60 Vbeta primers and 13 Jbeta primers. Measured with immunoSEQ multiplex PCR; TCRdb has only the in-frame clones, and not every one. Its listing shows 90,000 to 120,000 clones. The sequenced sample was PBMCs. The TCR comes from a man aged 45-65 years in good health and CMV-seronegative. The chain is built from TRBV9 and TRBJ1-4; 9 bases match TRBD1. The CDR3 loop is CASSRGPGQGAQGNEKLFF. The CDR3 region has the DNA TGTGCCAGCAGCCGTGGACCGGGACAGGGAGCCCAAGGCAATGAAAAACTGTTTTTT. The full variable domain, rest sourced from reference TRBV9 and TRBJ1-4, is DSGVTQTPKHLITATGQRVTLRCSPRSGDLSVYWYQQSLDQGLQFLIQYYNGEERAKGNILERFSAQQFPDLHSELNLSSLELGDSALYFCASSRGPGQGAQGNEKLFFGSGTQLSVL.